This is a list of T cell receptor beta chains from one sample in a study of molecular identifiers for immune sequencing clone quantification. MiXCR, applied by TCRdb to the PCR reads, yields one record per CDR3 protein. The sample includes around 70,000 distinct CDR3 sequences, around 18% of them seen just once. The material sequenced was naive CD8+ T cells from blood, with Jurkat cell RNA spiked in. The receptor set was obtained from a human donor in good health. Some libraries in this study had Jurkat cell RNA spiked in. CDR3s include the opening cysteine and the closing phenylalanine or tryptophan. A D gene is named only where the DNA matches it firmly. Clone size is not always given. Where it is, it says once, few, many or a class for expanded clones.

V	size	J	D	DNA	CDR3
TRBV7-2	many	TRBJ2-7	TRBD2	TGTGCCAGCAGCTTTCCCGGGACTAGCACCTACGAGCAGTACTTC	CASSFPGTSTYEQYF
TRBV19	.	TRBJ2-7	.	TGTGCCAGTAGTGCGGGGACGCTCTCCTACGAGCAGTACTTC	CASSAGTLSYEQYF
TRBV6-6	few	TRBJ2-7	TRBD1	TGTGCCAGCAGTGAGGTCGGACAGGCCTCCTACGAGCAGTACTTC	CASSEVGQASYEQYF
TRBV7-6	many	TRBJ1-3	TRBD1	TGTGCCAGCAGCATCGCAGGGGGCGTTGGAAACACCATATATTTT	CASSIAGGVGNTIYF
TRBV6-2/TRBV6-3	medium-sized	TRBJ1-1	.	TGTGCCAGCAGTTTCCCTCCTGGGGACACTGAAGCTTTCTTT	CASSFPPGDTEAFF
TRBV7-2	many	TRBJ2-1	.	TGTGCCAGCACCTGGTTGGGCTCCTACAATGAGCAGTTCTTC	CASTWLGSYNEQFF
TRBV7-9	many	TRBJ2-7	.	TGTGCCAGCAGCTTTCCAGGGGTGGGCGAGCAGTACTTC	CASSFPGVGEQYF
TRBV6-2/TRBV6-3	many	TRBJ2-4	TRBD2	TGTGCCAGCAGTTTCGGGACTAGCGGAGACCAAAACATTCAGTACTTC	CASSFGTSGDQNIQYF
TRBV10-2	many	TRBJ2-2	.	TGCGCCAGCTCGGGACCCGGGGAGCTGTTTTTT	CASSGPGELFF
TRBV3-1	.	TRBJ1-2	.	TGTGCCAGCAGCCAAGTAATCCGGACAGTGAACTATGGCTACACCTTC	CASSQVIRTVNYGYTF
TRBV28	many	TRBJ2-7	TRBD2	TGTGCCAGCAGTTTATGGAGGCTAGCGGGAAACGAGCAGTACTTC	CASSLWRLAGNEQYF
TRBV27	.	TRBJ2-7	TRBD2	TGTGCCAGCAGTTCATCCGGGACTAGCGGTACCTACGAGCAGTACTTC	CASSSSGTSGTYEQYF
TRBV4-1	few	TRBJ1-6	TRBD1	TGCGCCAGCAGCAGCCGGGACAGGAACTATAATTCACCCCTCCACTTT	CASSSRDRNYNSPLHF
TRBV28	many	TRBJ1-1	.	TGTGCCAGCAGTTTCGGGGGGGGTATAGACACTGAAGCTTTCTTT	CASSFGGGIDTEAFF
TRBV7-9	.	TRBJ2-2	.	TGTGCCTGCAGCTTAACCGTTATCCTCGGGACGGACACCGGGGAGCTGTTTTTT	CACSLTVILGTDTGELFF
TRBV27	many	TRBJ2-3	.	TGTGCCAGCAGTTTATACCACAAGGATACGCAGTATTTT	CASSLYHKDTQYF
TRBV9	few	TRBJ2-1	TRBD1	TGTGCCAGCAGCGTAGCTACCGCCGGGACAGACAATGAGCAGTTCTTC	CASSVATAGTDNEQFF
TRBV10-3	many	TRBJ1-5	.	TGTGCCTTAGGACCCCAGCATTTT	CALGPQHF
TRBV24-1	.	TRBJ2-1	.	TGTGCCACCAGTGACCCCCTTGACAGGTCTAATGAGCAGTTCTTC	CATSDPLDRSNEQFF
TRBV7-9	few	TRBJ2-5	.	TGTGCCAGCAGCCTCCGGGACATGGGAACCCAGTACTTC	CASSLRDMGTQYF
TRBV13	many	TRBJ2-7	.	TGTGCCAGCAGCTTAGGGCAGGACTACGAGCAGTACTTC	CASSLGQDYEQYF
TRBV12-3/TRBV12-4	.	TRBJ2-5	TRBD1	TGTGCCAGCAGTCTGAGCTGGACAGGGGAGGTTAGAGAGACCCAGTACTTC	CASSLSWTGEVRETQYF
TRBV3-1	many	TRBJ1-2	.	TGTGCCAGCAGCCAAGGCGGGCGCTTATCGTCTAACTATGGCTACACCTTC	CASSQGGRLSSNYGYTF
TRBV4-1	many	TRBJ2-1	TRBD2	TGCGCCAGCAGCCCGCAGTCTAGCGGCTCCTACAATGAGCAGTTCTTC	CASSPQSSGSYNEQFF
TRBV27	many	TRBJ2-3	TRBD2	TGTGCCAGCGCCCCATATAGCGGGAGCACAGATACGCAGTATTTT	CASAPYSGSTDTQYF
TRBV1	few	TRBJ2-7	.	TGCACAGAGCGGGACGAACAGACCTCAGGGTCCTACGAGCAGTACTTC	CTERDEQTSGSYEQYF
TRBV10-2	many	TRBJ1-1	.	TGCGCCAGCAGATCATCCGGGACGGAAGCTTTCTTT	CASRSSGTEAFF
TRBV6-6	few	TRBJ1-3	.	TGTGCCAGCAGTTACGACGGGCCAACCCCTGGAAACACCATATATTTT	CASSYDGPTPGNTIYF
TRBV30	many	TRBJ1-5	TRBD1	TGTGCCTGGAGCGGAGGACAGGTGGGGCAGCCCCAGCATTTT	CAWSGGQVGQPQHF
TRBV27	many	TRBJ2-7	.	TGTGCCAGCGCCCCTTCTGGGGGGACAATCTCCTACGAGCAGTACTTC	CASAPSGGTISYEQYF
TRBV23-1	many	TRBJ2-1	TRBD1	TGCGCCTGGGCCAGGGGGCAAACCTACAATGAGCAGTTCTTC	CAWARGQTYNEQFF
TRBV7-9	many	TRBJ2-7	.	TGTGCCAGCAGCGCCACAGGGATCCACGAGCAGTACTTC	CASSATGIHEQYF
TRBV7-9	many	TRBJ2-3	.	TGTGCCAGCAGCTTTATCTACACACAGGGTACGCAGTATTTT	CASSFIYTQGTQYF
TRBV11-3	few	TRBJ1-1	TRBD1	TGTGCCAGCAGCCCTCGGGACAGGCTTAACACTGAAGCTTTCTTT	CASSPRDRLNTEAFF
TRBV4-1	many	TRBJ2-2	.	TGCGCCAGCAGCCAGGGGGTCCCCACCGGGGAGCTGTTTTTT	CASSQGVPTGELFF
TRBV29-1	many	TRBJ1-1	TRBD1	TGCAGCGTGCGGTCAGGGGGTATGAACACTGAAGCTTTCTTT	CSVRSGGMNTEAFF
TRBV21-1	.	TRBJ2-7	.	TGTGCCAGCACCCTAGCGACCAGCTCCTACGAGCAGTACTTC	CASTLATSSYEQYF
TRBV29-1	.	TRBJ2-1	.	TGCAGCGTTGGGCAGGGGCGGCGCGGACCAAGCTCCTACAATGAGCAGTTCTTC	CSVGQGRRGPSSYNEQFF
TRBV13	many	TRBJ2-3	.	TGTGCCAGCAGCGGGCCGGGATCCCCTGCGGATACGCAGTATTTT	CASSGPGSPADTQYF
TRBV7-2	many	TRBJ2-3	TRBD2	TGTGCCAGTTTTAGCGGGAGAGGTACAGATACGCAGTATTTT	CASFSGRGTDTQYF
TRBV5-3	once	TRBJ2-7	.	TGTGCCAGCAACTTGATCGGGCTAGAGGGGGAGCAGTACTTC	CASNLIGLEGEQYF
TRBV6-5	many	TRBJ2-7	TRBD2	TGTGCCAGCAGTTACGATTATAGCGGGGAGAGCTCCTACGAGCAGTACTTC	CASSYDYSGESSYEQYF
TRBV5-4	.	TRBJ2-4	.	TGTGCCAGCAGCTTGGGCGTGGGAGCCGAAAACATTCAGTACTTC	CASSLGVGAENIQYF
TRBV9	once	TRBJ1-5	.	TGTGCCAGCAGCGACCGAGTGGTAGATACGCAGCATTTT	CASSDRVVDTQHF
TRBV27	many	TRBJ2-2	TRBD2	TGTGCCAGCAGTTTAATGGAACGGGAGGGCACCGGGGAGCTGTTTTTT	CASSLMEREGTGELFF
TRBV6-2/TRBV6-3	many	TRBJ2-7	.	TGTGCCAGCAGTAACTTACAATTCCAGGGATTCTACGAGCAGTACTTC	CASSNLQFQGFYEQYF
TRBV9	many	TRBJ2-2	.	TGTGCCAGCAGCGGCTTCGGGGAGCTGTTTTTT	CASSGFGELFF
TRBV27	many	TRBJ2-1	TRBD2	TGTGCCAGCAGTCTCCCCCCTAATCTAGCGGGCGGTGAGCAGTTCTTC	CASSLPPNLAGGEQFF
TRBV6-1	few	TRBJ2-2	TRBD1	TGTGCCAGCAGTGAGACAGGGGTTCCCGGGGAGCTGTTTTTT	CASSETGVPGELFF
TRBV9	many	TRBJ1-2	.	TGTGCCAGCAGCGTAGGTGGGGGAGACTATGGCTACACCTTC	CASSVGGGDYGYTF
TRBV7-9	few	TRBJ2-1	.	TGTGCCAGCAGCTTCGGCGGGATGGGATACAATGAGCAGTTCTTC	CASSFGGMGYNEQFF